A single sample gave rise to the 26 T cell receptor beta chains below, sequenced in a study of control samples from healthy donors and cancer patients. Only in-frame clones appear in the TCRdb table, and some are missing; sequencing was by immunoSEQ multiplex PCR. Among about 69,000 clones listed, about nine tenths were seen once. Sequenced material: PBMCs. Receptors originate from a man aged 60 to 69 with lung cancer.

The V gene is TRBV5-1, the J gene TRBJ2-7; D is unclear. The germline V and J ends were trimmed by 4 bases and 0 bases, with 11 bases remaining between them. Germline CDR1 and CDR2: SGHRS and YFSETQ. The CDR3 sequence is 14 residues long. CDR3 sequence: CASSPGPSSYEQYF. For the CDR3, the DNA is TGCGCCAGCAGCCCCGGTCCCAGCTCCTACGAGCAGTACTTC.

The rearrangement uses TRBV18 and TRBJ1-4, with 8 bases that match TRBD1. The CDR3 spans 17 residues. With 1 base clipped from V and 0 bases from J, the junction kept 4 bases outside the gene matches. The germline V gene has CDR1 KGHSH and CDR2 LQKENI. The CDR3, as DNA: TGTGCCAGCTCACCACTCGGACAGGGTGCAACTAATGAAAAACTGTTTTTT. Its translation is CASSPLGQGATNEKLFF.

The J gene is TRBJ2-1, the V gene TRBV7-9; no firm D call. V dropped 5 bases and J dropped 5 bases, with 10 bases sitting between them. The CDR3 extends over 13 amino acids. Germline CDR1 and CDR2: SEHNR and FQNEAQ (reference sequence). The CDR3 region has the DNA TGTGCCAGCAGCCCCCTCAACGACAATGAGCAGTTCTTC. It yields the protein CASSPLNDNEQFF.

The chain links TRBV4-1 to TRBJ1-1; 10 positions agree with TRBD1. The CDR3 extends over 15 amino acids. The germline V gene encodes CDR1 MGHRA and CDR2 YSYEKL. The ends lost 1 base at V and 7 bases at J; junction bases unmatched: 6. The CDR3 here is CASSQARTGGSEAFF. The CDR3 nucleotides read TGCGCCAGCAGCCAAGCGAGGACAGGGGGTAGTGAAGCTTTCTTT.

This chain links TRBV11-2 with TRBJ2-5; no clear D gene. V gave up 5 bases and J gave up 10 bases, with 11 bases separating them. The CDR3 consists of 11 residues. Per germline, CDR1 SGHAT and CDR2 FQNNGV. The CDR3, as DNA: TGTGCCAGCAGCCCGATGAGTATCCAGTACTTC. It yields the protein CASSPMSIQYF.

V usage is TRBV6-5 and J usage is TRBJ1-5, with a tentative D call TRBD1 (6 bases). Trimming removed 8 bases from V and 0 bases from J, with 11 bases in between. The CDR3 totals 14 residues. Germline V gene lookup returns CDR1 MNHEY and CDR2 SVGAGI. The CDR3 loop is CASHRDTSNQPQHF. The CDR3 bases are TGTGCCAGCCATCGGGACACTAGCAATCAGCCCCAGCATTTT.

The chain combines TRBV10-1 with TRBJ2-2; D remains unclear. Germline V gene lookup returns CDR1 WNHNN and CDR2 SYGVQD (reference sequence). V was cut by 2 bases and J by 2 bases, with 0 bases left in between. The CDR3 length is 12 residues. The CDR3 protein is CASSENTGELFF. The CDR3 bases are TGCGCCAGCAGTGAGAACACCGGGGAGCTGTTTTTT.

The chain uses TRBV7-2 and TRBJ1-2, with TRBD1 matching 8 bases. Germline lookup yields CDR1 SGHTA and CDR2 FQGNSA. V lost 5 bases, J lost 2 bases, and 13 bases stayed unmatched. CDR3 length: 17 residues. The CDR3 protein is CASSPSGTGGLNYGYTF. Written as DNA, the CDR3 is TGTGCCAGCAGCCCTTCCGGGACAGGAGGACTCAACTATGGCTACACCTTC.

The chain recombines TRBV18 with TRBJ2-7, with 9 bases aligning to TRBD1. The length of the CDR3 is 16 residues. The V gene end was trimmed by 3 bases and the J gene end by 1 base; junction bases not matched to a gene: 7. Germline V gene lookup returns CDR1 KGHSH and CDR2 LQKENI. CDR3 DNA: TGTGCCAGCTCACCTTCCCCCGGGACAGGGTCCTACGAGCAGTACGTC. Its protein product is CASSPSPGTGSYEQYV.

This chain connects TRBV11-2 to TRBJ1-5, with D possibly TRBD1 on 5 matching bases. Per the germline V gene, CDR1 is SGHAT and CDR2 is FQNNGV. The germline V and J ends were trimmed by 0 bases and 6 bases, with 6 bases remaining between them. The CDR3 is 13 residues long. CDR3 region: CASSLDRAQPQHF. The CDR3 DNA sequence: TGTGCCAGCAGCTTAGACAGGGCTCAGCCCCAGCATTTT.

The chain uses TRBV6-5 and TRBJ1-2; possible D gene TRBD1, 6 bases. Germline loops: CDR1 MNHEY, CDR2 SVGAGI. The length of the CDR3 is 11 residues. The DNA for the CDR3 is TGTGAGGGGGAGAAGGAAGAAGGCTACACCTTC. Amino acids: CEGEKEEGYTF.

The V gene is TRBV25-1, the J gene TRBJ2-6; TRBD1 or TRBD2 may be the D gene (6 bases each). The germline V gene encodes CDR1 MGHDK and CDR2 SYGVNS. Trimming left V 4 bases short and J 2 bases short, with 12 bases between. There are 16 residues in the CDR3. The CDR3: CASSGIGGTGANVLTF. As DNA, the CDR3 is TGTGCCAGCAGTGGGATAGGGGGGACTGGGGCCAACGTCCTGACTTTC.

For the CDR3, the DNA is TGTGCCACCAGCAGAGTGGGGACAACGAACACTGAAGCTTTCTTT. Translation: CATSRVGTTNTEAFF. This chain links TRBV15 with TRBJ1-1; a possible D gene is TRBD1 (6 bases). The CDR3 spans 15 residues. CDR1 and CDR2 (germline): LNHNV, YYDKDF (reference sequence). V lost 1 base and J 1 base, leaving 10 bases between the germline ends.

The rearrangement uses TRBV9 and TRBJ1-2; tentatively, D is TRBD1 (6 bases). Per the germline V gene, CDR1 is SGDLS and CDR2 is YYNGEE. The CDR3 sequence is 12 residues long. V gave up 3 bases and J gave up 7 bases, with 10 bases separating them. The CDR3 sequence: CASSEGESGYTF. CDR3 DNA: TGTGCCAGCAGCGAGGGGGAGAGTGGCTACACCTTC.

The V and J genes are TRBV7-3 and TRBJ2-1; 7 bases fit TRBD1. This CDR3 region has 14 residues. The J segment lost 6 bases and the V segment lost 2 bases, leaving 4 bases of the junction unmatched. Germline-derived CDR1 and CDR2 are SGHTA and FQGTGA. The CDR3 sequence is CASSLGTAFNEQFF. CDR3 DNA: TGTGCCAGCAGCTTAGGGACAGCCTTCAATGAGCAGTTCTTC.

This clone appeared a few times. The V call is TRBV6-6, the J call TRBJ2-7; 7 bases match TRBD1. The V gene end was trimmed by 6 bases and the J gene end by 2 bases; junction bases not matched to a gene: 10. This CDR3 spans 15 amino acids. In germline, CDR1 is MNHNY, CDR2 SVGAGI (reference sequence). In DNA form, the CDR3 reads TGTGCCAGCAGATCAGGGGAGACAGGGACCTACGAGCAGTACTTC. It is translated as CASRSGETGTYEQYF.

This chain joins TRBV2 and TRBJ1-3; tentatively, D is TRBD1 (5 bases). The CDR3 has 14 residues. Germline CDR1 is SNHLY and CDR2 is FYNNEI. Trimming removed 2 bases at V and 4 bases at J, with 9 bases between. DNA of the CDR3: TGTGCCAGCAGTGAAAGCGGGGCGGGAAACACCATATATTTT. This encodes CASSESGAGNTIYF.

This clone was seen once. The CDR3 loop is CASTPEPGYNSPLHF. The CDR3 nucleotides are TGTGCCAGCACCCCGGAACCGGGGTATAATTCACCCCTCCACTTT. V and J are TRBV7-6 and TRBJ1-6; no firm D call. V gave up 7 bases and J gave up 4 bases, with 14 bases separating them. The CDR3 is 15 amino acids. Germline V lookup: CDR1 SGHVS, CDR2 FNYEAQ.

This clone was detected a few times. The V and J genes are TRBV6-6 and TRBJ2-2; 12 bases agree with TRBD2. The CDR3 has 16 residues. Trimming took 7 bases from V and 5 from J; bases not matched to a gene: 8. Germline V gene sequence: CDR1 MNHNY, CDR2 SVGAGI (reference sequence). CDR3 nucleotide sequence: TGTGCCAGCATTCGACTAGCGGGGGAGGGTACCGGGGAGCTGTTTTTT. Protein product: CASIRLAGEGTGELFF.

The chain employs TRBV6-5 and TRBJ1-3; 9 nucleotides match TRBD1. Losses at the gene ends were 6 bases for V and 4 bases for J; bases not matched to a gene: 7. The CDR3 has 15 amino acids. The germline V gene has CDR1 MNHEY and CDR2 SVGAGI. The CDR3 coding sequence is TGTGCCAGCAGCGACAGGGGGTGGTTAGGAAACACCATATATTTT. It encodes CASSDRGWLGNTIYF.

The gene calls are TRBV4-1 and TRBJ1-1; 8 bases fit TRBD1. The CDR3 is 17 residues long. Germline assignment: CDR1 MGHRA and CDR2 YSYEKL. After removal of 0 bases from V and 0 bases from J, the junction contained 6 bases not matched to a gene. The CDR3 nucleotides are TGCGCCAGCAGCCAAGATAGAGGACAGGGCCTGAACACTGAAGCTTTCTTT. This codes for CASSQDRGQGLNTEAFF.

This clone turned up a few times. This chain uses TRBV24-1 with TRBJ2-3; TRBD2 matches 9 bases. V lost 2 bases and J lost 1; bases outside the gene matches: 0. From germline, CDR1 is KGHDR and CDR2 SFDVKD. This CDR3 spans 15 amino acids. CDR3 in amino acids: CATSDSSGGTDTQYF. The CDR3 nucleotides are TGTGCCACCAGTGATTCTAGCGGGGGCACAGATACGCAGTATTTT.

This clone has only a few counts. The rearrangement links TRBV5-1 to TRBJ2-6; TRBD2 aligns across 7 bases. The CDR3 is 18 amino acids. V shed 5 bases, J shed 1 base, and the junction held 12 bases outside the gene matches. Germline loops: CDR1 SGHRS, CDR2 YFSETQ. CDR3 sequence reads: CASRTSAGDFSGANVLTF. The CDR3 DNA follows: TGCGCCAGCAGGACGAGTGCGGGAGACTTTTCTGGGGCCAACGTCCTGACTTTC.

This rearrangement joins TRBV10-1 to TRBJ1-5; perhaps TRBD1 as D (6 bases). Germline loops: CDR1 WNHNN, CDR2 SYGVQD (reference sequence). There are 16 residues in the CDR3. Trimming took 2 bases from V and 10 from J, leaving 21 bases between them. This CDR3 is CASSETGPQETGPQHF. The CDR3 DNA reads TGCGCCAGCAGTGAGACAGGGCCTCAGGAAACGGGACCCCAGCATTTT.

This chain links TRBV7-8 with TRBJ1-1, with D maybe TRBD1 (6 bases). CDR1 is SGHVS, CDR2 FQNEAQ, per germline. Trimming removed 1 base from V and 8 bases from J, with 32 bases in between. There are 20 residues in the CDR3. CDR3 region: CASSLELYRGMGAQFREAFF. For the CDR3, the DNA is TGTGCCAGCAGCTTAGAATTATATCGTGGGATGGGGGCTCAATTTAGGGAAGCTTTCTTT.

This clone is a singleton in its sample. The V gene is TRBV14, the J gene TRBJ1-6, with D unresolved. Trimming took 0 bases from V and 7 from J, leaving 10 bases between them. Per the germline V gene, CDR1 is SGHDN and CDR2 is FVKESK. The CDR3 totals 15 residues. The CDR3: CASSQDMRTNSPLHF. The CDR3 DNA reads TGTGCCAGCAGCCAAGATATGCGGACGAATTCACCCCTCCACTTT. The full variable domain, with the rest looked up from reference TRBV14 and TRBJ1-6, is EAGVTQFPSHSVIEKGQTVTLRCDPISGHDNLYWYRRVMGKEIKFLLHFVKESKQDESGMPNNRFLAERTGGTYSTLKVQPAELEDSGVYFCASSQDMRTNSPLHFGNGTRLTVT.